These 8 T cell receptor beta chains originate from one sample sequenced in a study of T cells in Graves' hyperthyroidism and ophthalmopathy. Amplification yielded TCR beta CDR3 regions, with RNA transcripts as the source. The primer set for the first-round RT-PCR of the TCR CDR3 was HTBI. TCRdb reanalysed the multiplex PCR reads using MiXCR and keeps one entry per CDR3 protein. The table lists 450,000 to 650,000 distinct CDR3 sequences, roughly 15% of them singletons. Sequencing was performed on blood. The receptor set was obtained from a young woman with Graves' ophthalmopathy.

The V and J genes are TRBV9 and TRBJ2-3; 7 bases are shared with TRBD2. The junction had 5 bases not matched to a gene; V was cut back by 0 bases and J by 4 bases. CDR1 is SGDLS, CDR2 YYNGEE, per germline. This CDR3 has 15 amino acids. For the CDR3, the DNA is TGTGCCAGCAGCGTAGATGGACTAGTGGCAGATACGCAGTATTTT. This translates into CASSVDGLVADTQYF. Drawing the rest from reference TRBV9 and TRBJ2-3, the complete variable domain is DSGVTQTPKHLITATGQRVTLRCSPRSGDLSVYWYQQSLDQGLQFLIQYYNGEERAKGNILERFSAQQFPDLHSELNLSSLELGDSALYFCASSVDGLVADTQYFGPGTRLTVL.

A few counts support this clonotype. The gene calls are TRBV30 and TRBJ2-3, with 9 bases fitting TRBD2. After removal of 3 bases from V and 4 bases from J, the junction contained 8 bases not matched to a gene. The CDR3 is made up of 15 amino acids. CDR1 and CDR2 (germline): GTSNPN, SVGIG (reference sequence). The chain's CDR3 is CAWRGASGMSDTQYF. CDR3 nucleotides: TGTGCCTGGAGGGGGGCTAGCGGGATGTCAGATACGCAGTATTTT.

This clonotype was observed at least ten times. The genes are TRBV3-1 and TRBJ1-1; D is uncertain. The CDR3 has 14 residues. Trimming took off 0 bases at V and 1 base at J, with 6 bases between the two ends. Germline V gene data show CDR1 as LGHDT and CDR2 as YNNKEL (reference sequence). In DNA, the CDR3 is TGTGCCAGCAGCCAAGAGGACGGGAACACTGAAGCTTTCTTT. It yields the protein CASSQEDGNTEAFF.

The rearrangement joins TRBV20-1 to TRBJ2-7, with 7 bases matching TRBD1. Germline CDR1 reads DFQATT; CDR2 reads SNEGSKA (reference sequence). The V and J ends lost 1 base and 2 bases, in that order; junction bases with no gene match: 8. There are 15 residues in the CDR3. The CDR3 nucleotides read TGCAGTGCTAGAGGGGCCTTCGGGACAGCCTACGAGCAGTACTTC. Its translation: CSARGAFGTAYEQYF.

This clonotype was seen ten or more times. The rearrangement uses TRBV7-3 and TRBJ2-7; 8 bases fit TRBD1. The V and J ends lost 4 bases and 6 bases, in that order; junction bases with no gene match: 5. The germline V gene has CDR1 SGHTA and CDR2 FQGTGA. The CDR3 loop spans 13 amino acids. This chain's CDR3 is CASSSGQGSEQYF. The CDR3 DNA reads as TGTGCCAGCAGCTCAGGACAGGGCAGCGAGCAGTACTTC. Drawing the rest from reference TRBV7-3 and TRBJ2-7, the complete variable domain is GAGVSQTPSNKVTEKGKYVELRCDPISGHTALYWYRQSLGQGPEFLIYFQGTGAADDSGLPNDRFFAVRPEGSVSTLKIQRTERGDSAVYLCASSSGQGSEQYFGPGTRLTVT.

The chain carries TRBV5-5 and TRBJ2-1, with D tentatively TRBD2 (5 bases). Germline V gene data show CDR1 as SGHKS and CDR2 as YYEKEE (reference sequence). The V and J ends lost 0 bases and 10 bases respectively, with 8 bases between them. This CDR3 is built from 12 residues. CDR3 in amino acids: CASSLGGEEQFF. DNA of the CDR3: TGTGCCAGCAGCTTGGGTGGGGAGGAGCAGTTCTTC.

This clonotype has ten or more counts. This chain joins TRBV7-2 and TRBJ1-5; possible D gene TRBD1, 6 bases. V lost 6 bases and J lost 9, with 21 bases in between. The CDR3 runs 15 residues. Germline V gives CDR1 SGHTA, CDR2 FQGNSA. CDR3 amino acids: CASRFGGTGSAPQHF. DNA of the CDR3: TGTGCCAGCAGGTTTGGTGGTACAGGGTCGGCGCCCCAGCATTTT.

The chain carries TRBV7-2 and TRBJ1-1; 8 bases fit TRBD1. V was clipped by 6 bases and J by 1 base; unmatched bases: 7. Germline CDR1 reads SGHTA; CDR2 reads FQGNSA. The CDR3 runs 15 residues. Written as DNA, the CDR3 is TGTGCCAGCAGGGACCGGGACAGGTGGAACACTGAAGCTTTCTTT. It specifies CASRDRDRWNTEAFF.